The present T cell receptor (beta chain) was sequenced within a study of T cells after yellow fever vaccination. Study-wide results and limits: Some clonotypes, a small share, were shared between CD4 and CD8 compartments.

CDR1 is ENHRY and CDR2 is SYGVKD in the germline V gene. The CDR3 is 14 amino acids. Trimming at V came to 6 bases and at J to 6 bases, leaving 7 bases not matched to a gene. MiXCR, run by TCRdb on the 5' RACE reads, gives a single entry per CDR3 protein. The sample carries over 300,000 distinct CDR3 sequences, around 7% recorded once. With regard to this clonotype: The antigen is not known.

The origin of this receptor is a man between 18 and 35 years old who received the YFV17D yellow fever vaccine. V and J are TRBV10-3 and TRBJ1-5, with 8 nucleotides matching TRBD1. The input for sequencing was PBMCs, taken roughly 46 days after the first yellow fever vaccination. The CDR3 loop is CAISLTGEGQPQHF. The CDR3 DNA reads as TGTGCCATCAGCTTGACAGGGGAAGGTCAGCCCCAGCATTTT.